Following are 13 T cell receptor beta chains from one sample sequenced in a study of blood T cell repertoires in COVID-19. Using immunoSEQ multiplex PCR, the repertoire was profiled, and TCRdb retains in-frame clones only, with some absent. The sample carries 130,000 or so clones, more than 70% recorded once. The sequenced sample was peripheral blood. These receptors were taken from a woman aged 55-69 years with acute or convalescent COVID-19.

The V gene is TRBV13, the J gene TRBJ1-2; possible D gene TRBD1, 6 bases. Trimming took off 7 bases at V and 2 bases at J, with 11 bases between the two ends. The CDR3 runs 13 residues. CDR1 and CDR2 from the germline V gene are PRHDT and FYEKMQ (reference sequence). Written as DNA, the CDR3 is TGTGCCAGCACCACTCAGGGGAACTATGGCTACACCTTC. The encoded protein is CASTTQGNYGYTF.

This chain connects TRBV2 to TRBJ1-2, with 7 bases that match TRBD1. The CDR3 is 14 amino acids. Looked up from germline, CDR1 is SNHLY and CDR2 is FYNNEI. Trimming took 9 bases from V and 4 from J; bases not matched to a gene: 11. The CDR3 DNA reads as TGTGCCAGGGAGACAGGGACTTTTCGCTATGGCTACACCTTC. Encoded protein: CARETGTFRYGYTF.

This chain links TRBV5-6 with TRBJ1-2, with D tentatively TRBD1 (6 bases). The CDR3 runs to 12 residues. Germline V gene data show CDR1 as SGHDT and CDR2 as YYEEEE. V gave up 4 bases and J gave up 8 bases, with 12 bases separating them. For the CDR3, the DNA is TGTGCCAGCAGCCGGACAGCTTGGGGCTACACCTTC. Translation gives CASSRTAWGYTF.

This clone came up a few times. In DNA form, the CDR3 reads TGTGCCAGCAGCCGGGAGGGAGGGGATCAGCCCCAGCATTTT. Its protein is CASSREGGDQPQHF. The chain uses TRBV2 and TRBJ1-5, with a possible D match to TRBD1 (5 bases). The V end lost 6 bases, the J end lost 5 bases, and 14 bases lay between the germline ends. The CDR3 is made up of 14 amino acids. Germline CDR1 and CDR2: SNHLY and FYNNEI.

The V call is TRBV6-5, the J call TRBJ2-1; 13 bases align to TRBD2. The germline V gene has CDR1 MNHEY and CDR2 SVGAGI. The CDR3 length is 14 residues. V dropped 8 bases and J dropped 9; count of bases not matched to a gene: 7. CDR3 nucleotides: TGTGCCAGCGGGACTAGCGGGGCGGGAAGTGAGCAGTTCTTC. This gives the protein CASGTSGAGSEQFF.

This clone is a singleton in its sample. This sequence joins TRBV6-6 and TRBJ2-3; maybe TRBD2 (5 bases). V was shortened by 8 bases and J by 2 bases, with 17 bases between the two germline ends. The CDR3 is 15 amino acids. The germline V gene has CDR1 MNHNY and CDR2 SVGAGI (reference sequence). CDR3 DNA: TGTGCCAGCCTTATGGGAGACTTTCCCACAGATACGCAGTATTTT. Translated, it gives CASLMGDFPTDTQYF.

The chain combines TRBV6-1 with TRBJ1-1; weak D call: TRBD1 (6 bases). The germline gives CDR1 MNHNS, CDR2 SASEGT. V was trimmed by 3 bases and J by 5 bases, leaving 13 bases between them. CDR3 size: 14 residues. CDR3 amino acids: CASSEGGARTEAFF. CDR3 DNA: TGTGCCAGCAGTGAGGGGGGGGCCCGTACTGAAGCTTTCTTT.

The V and J genes are TRBV19 and TRBJ2-5, with D unresolved. Per the germline V gene, CDR1 is LNHDA and CDR2 is SQIVND (reference sequence). V was pared by 0 bases and J by 7 bases, with 9 bases between. The CDR3 totals 13 residues. CDR3 loop: CASSIEGPGTQYF. DNA of the CDR3: TGTGCCAGTAGTATAGAGGGCCCCGGGACCCAGTACTTC.

As regards this clone: This specimen includes other DNA sequences encoding the same CDR3. The CDR3 bases are TGCGCCAGCAGCGAGGGGGTAAACACTGAAGCTTTCTTT. It specifies CASSEGVNTEAFF. The rearrangement uses TRBV5-1 and TRBJ1-1, with D possibly TRBD1 on 6 matching bases. Deletions cut 4 bases from V and 2 bases from J, with 9 bases between. The CDR3 spans 13 residues. The germline CDR1 and CDR2 sequences are SGHRS and YFSETQ. The whole variable domain, filled in from reference TRBV5-1 and TRBJ1-1, reads KAGVTQTPRYLIKTRGQQVTLSCSPISGHRSVSWYQQTPGQGLQFLFEYFSETQRNKGNFPGRFSGRQFSNSRSEMNVSTLELGDSALYLCASSEGVNTEAFFGQGTRLTVV.

The rearrangement uses TRBV5-8 and TRBJ2-3, with a weak D call TRBD2 (5 bases). The CDR3 has 14 residues. From germline, CDR1 is SGHTS and CDR2 YDEGEE. V was cut by 5 bases and J by 4 bases, with 14 bases left in between. The CDR3 region has the DNA TGTGCCAGCAGTCCAAGGAGCGGAGCAGATACGCAGTATTTT. Protein product: CASSPRSGADTQYF.

The genes are TRBV12-5 and TRBJ1-5, with 8 bases lining up with TRBD1. Germline assignment: CDR1 LGHNT and CDR2 FRNRAP. Trimming at V came to 6 bases and at J to 8 bases, leaving 18 bases not matched to a gene. The CDR3 is 17 residues long. The CDR3, as DNA: TGTGCTAGTGGGTCCCCGGGACAGGACCTACAATCAAAGCCCCAGCATTTT. Its translation: CASGSPGQDLQSKPQHF.

The chain is built from TRBV3-1 (or the pseudogene TRBV3-2) and TRBJ1-2; D might be TRBD1 (5 bases). Germline values: CDR1 LGHDT, CDR2 YNNKEL (reference sequence). V lost 3 bases to trimming and J lost 2 bases, with 10 bases between them. The CDR3 has 14 amino acids. The CDR3 sequence: CASSQGRLNYGYTF. For the CDR3, the DNA is TGTGCCAGCAGCCAGGGGCGGTTGAACTATGGCTACACCTTC.

The rearrangement uses TRBV7-8 and TRBJ2-5; TRBD2 is a possible D gene (5 bases). Germline CDR1 is SGHVS and CDR2 is FQNEAQ. The CDR3 totals 13 residues. V was pared by 5 bases and J by 7 bases, with 14 bases between. The CDR3 sequence is CASSRTNAGTQYF. In DNA, the CDR3 is TGTGCCAGCAGCCGCACCAACGCGGGGACCCAGTACTTC. The whole variable domain, remainder taken from reference TRBV7-8 and TRBJ2-5, is GAGVSQSPRYKVAKRGQDVALRCDPISGHVSLFWYQQALGQGPEFLTYFQNEAQLDKSGLPSDRFFAERPEGSVSTLKIQRTQQEDSAVYLCASSRTNAGTQYFGPGTRLLVL.